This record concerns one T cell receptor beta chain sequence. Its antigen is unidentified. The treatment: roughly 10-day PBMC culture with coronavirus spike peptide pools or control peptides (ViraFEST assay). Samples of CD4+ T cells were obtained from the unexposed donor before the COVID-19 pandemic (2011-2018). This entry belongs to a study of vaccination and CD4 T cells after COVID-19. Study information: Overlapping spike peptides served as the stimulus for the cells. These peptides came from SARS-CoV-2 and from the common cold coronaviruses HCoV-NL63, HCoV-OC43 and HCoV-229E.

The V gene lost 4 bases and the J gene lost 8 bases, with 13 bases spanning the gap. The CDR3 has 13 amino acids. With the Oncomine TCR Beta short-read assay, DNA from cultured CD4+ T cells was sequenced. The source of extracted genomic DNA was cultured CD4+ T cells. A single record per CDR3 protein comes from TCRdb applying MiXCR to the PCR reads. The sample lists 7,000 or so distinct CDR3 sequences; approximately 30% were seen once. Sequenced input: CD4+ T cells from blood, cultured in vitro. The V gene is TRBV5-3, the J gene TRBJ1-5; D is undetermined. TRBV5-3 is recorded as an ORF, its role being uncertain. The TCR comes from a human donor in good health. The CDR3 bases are TGTGCCAGAAGCCCGAGAGTGGGAGAGCCCCAGCATTTT. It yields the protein CARSPRVGEPQHF.